A single sample is the source of the 16 T cell receptor beta chains below, sequenced in a study of blood T cell repertoires in COVID-19. Clones were read by immunoSEQ multiplex PCR, and TCRdb kept only the in-frame ones, dropping some. Among over 100,000 clones listed, approximately 87% were seen once. The material sequenced was peripheral blood. The origin of the receptors is a woman aged 55-75 years with acute or convalescent COVID-19.

J is TRBJ1-4 and V is TRBV19, with 7 bases that match TRBD1. The CDR3 totals 16 residues. CDR1 and CDR2 (germline): LNHDA, SQIVND (reference sequence). With V trimmed by 4 bases and J by 2 bases, 7 bases remained unmatched. The CDR3 DNA follows: TGTGCCAGTAGTACCATACAGGGGCGCACTAATGAAAAACTGTTTTTT. It translates to CASSTIQGRTNEKLFF.

The rearrangement uses TRBV2 and TRBJ1-5; the D gene is possibly TRBD1 (6 bases). V shed 7 bases and J shed 2 bases, with 9 bases lying between them. The CDR3 spans 13 residues. CDR1 SNHLY and CDR2 FYNNEI come from the germline V gene. The CDR3: CASTRGGNQPQHF. CDR3 coding DNA: TGTGCCAGCACCAGGGGAGGCAATCAGCCCCAGCATTTT. Looking up the rest from reference TRBV2 and TRBJ1-5 gives the full variable domain: EPEVTQTPSHQVTQMGQEVILRCVPISNHLYFYWYRQILGQKVEFLVSFYNNEISEKSEIFDDQFSVERPDGSNFTLKIRSTKLEDSAMYFCASTRGGNQPQHFGDGTRLSIL.

The J gene is TRBJ1-1, the V gene TRBV29-1, with 11 bases lining up with TRBD1. The length of the CDR3 is 11 residues. Per the germline V gene, CDR1 is SQVTM and CDR2 is ANQGSEA. The CDR3 region is CSADRGRQAFF. DNA for the CDR3: TGCAGTGCGGACAGGGGGCGCCAAGCTTTCTTT.

This clone was detected only a few times. This chain joins TRBV30 and TRBJ1-2, with 7 nucleotides matching TRBD1. Looked up from germline, CDR1 is GTSNPN and CDR2 is SVGIG (reference sequence). Trimming cost V 3 bases and J 3 bases; bases outside gene matches: 4. The CDR3 length is 13 residues. The CDR3 protein is CAWRADRYYGYTF. The DNA of the CDR3 is TGTGCCTGGAGAGCGGACAGGTACTATGGCTACACCTTC.

J is TRBJ1-1 and V is TRBV30; D gene uncertain. The length of the CDR3 is 11 residues. V was pared by 0 bases and J by 6 bases, with 5 bases between. Per the germline V gene, CDR1 is GTSNPN and CDR2 is SVGIG (reference sequence). CDR3 protein: CAWSVLAEAFF. CDR3 coding DNA: TGTGCCTGGAGTGTACTAGCTGAAGCTTTCTTT.

The chain has TRBV6-5 and TRBJ1-1; D is uncertain. CDR3 length equals 16 residues. Per germline, CDR1 MNHEY and CDR2 SVGAGI. V was shortened by 2 bases and J by 4 bases, with 17 bases between the two germline ends. CDR3 loop: CASSYRSGRGFTEAFF. CDR3 in DNA: TGTGCCAGCAGTTACAGAAGCGGCCGGGGTTTCACTGAAGCTTTCTTT.

The chain has TRBV15 and TRBJ2-2, with TRBD1 matching over 9 bases. CDR3 length: 15 amino acids. CDR1 is LNHNV and CDR2 is YYDKDF in the germline V gene (reference sequence). J lost 1 base, V lost 3 bases, and 0 bases had no gene match. CDR3 DNA: TGTGCCACCAGCAGGGACAGGGGGAACACCGGGGAGCTGTTTTTT. Translation gives CATSRDRGNTGELFF.

This chain joins TRBV19 and TRBJ2-6; D unresolved. Per the germline V gene, CDR1 is LNHDA and CDR2 is SQIVND (reference sequence). Trimming took 8 bases from V and 4 from J, leaving 15 bases between them. The CDR3 consists of 15 residues. The CDR3 region is CASRPSVVGANVLTF. CDR3 nucleotides: TGTGCCAGTCGCCCGTCGGTAGTAGGGGCCAACGTCCTGACTTTC. The whole variable domain, filled in from reference TRBV19 and TRBJ2-6, reads DGGITQSPKYLFRKEGQNVTLSCEQNLNHDAMYWYRQDPGQGLRLIYYSQIVNDFQKGDIAEGYSVSREKKESFPLTVTSAQKNPTAFYLCASRPSVVGANVLTFGAGSRLTVL.

The chain has TRBV28 and TRBJ1-1; D not resolved. The germline V gene encodes CDR1 MDHEN and CDR2 SYDVKM. The V end lost 9 bases, the J end lost 5 bases, and 7 bases lay between the germline ends. The CDR3 is 10 residues long. The CDR3 spells CASGRTEAFF. CDR3 sequence (DNA): TGTGCCAGTGGGAGGACTGAAGCTTTCTTT.

This clone was picked up one time. V gene TRBV3-1 (or the pseudogene TRBV3-2) combines with J gene TRBJ2-7, with D perhaps TRBD1 (6 bases). This CDR3 region has 14 residues. Germline V CDR1 and CDR2: LGHDT, YNNKEL (reference sequence). V was pared by 8 bases and J by 5 bases, with 19 bases between. CDR3 in DNA: TGTGCCAGCTGGCTGAACCCGGGACATGACGAGCAGTACTTC. Its translation: CASWLNPGHDEQYF.

The rearrangement links TRBV3-1 (or the pseudogene TRBV3-2) to TRBJ2-1; 11 bases match TRBD2. The V gene's germline CDR1 is LGHDT and CDR2 YNNKEL (reference sequence). The CDR3 extends over 14 amino acids. The V and J ends lost 6 bases and 10 bases, in that order; junction bases with no gene match: 8. In DNA, the CDR3 is TGTGCCAGCAGTCCTAGCGGGAGGTGGCAAGAGCAGTTCTTC. It codes for CASSPSGRWQEQFF.

The sample holds a few counts of this clone. The genes are TRBV5-4 and TRBJ2-7; 9 nucleotides match TRBD1. The CDR3 contains 13 residues. V lost 4 bases to trimming and J lost 4 bases; unmatched junction nucleotides: 3. Germline CDR1 and CDR2: SGHNT and YYREEE (reference sequence). CDR3 bases: TGTGCCAGCAGCATGGGACAGGGTTACGAGCAGTACTTC. This gives the protein CASSMGQGYEQYF.

The rearrangement joins TRBV28 to TRBJ2-7, with TRBD1 matching over 8 bases. The germline gives CDR1 MDHEN, CDR2 SYDVKM. The CDR3 totals 17 residues. Losses at the gene ends were 6 bases for V and 4 bases for J; bases not matched to a gene: 17. The CDR3 DNA follows: TGTGCCAGCAGCCCCTCACCCGGACAGGGATCTAAGTACGAGCAGTACTTC. Translated: CASSPSPGQGSKYEQYF.

This chain links TRBV27 with TRBJ2-5, with TRBD2 as a possible D gene (5 bases). CDR3 length: 10 residues. CDR1 MNHEY and CDR2 SMNVEV come from the germline V gene (reference sequence). Between the trimmed V and J ends, which lost 8 bases and 7 bases, there was a span of 8 bases. CDR3 nucleotides: TGTGCCAGCGGACTTGCGACCCAGTACTTC. Residues: CASGLATQYF.

This chain joins TRBV3-1 (or the pseudogene TRBV3-2) and TRBJ2-5; no clear D gene. There are 14 residues in the CDR3. V shed 4 bases and J shed 2 bases, with 11 bases lying between them. Germline CDR1 reads LGHDT; CDR2 reads YNNKEL (reference sequence). The CDR3 coding sequence is TGTGCCAGCAGCCTCTACTCGGGTCAAGAGACCCAGTACTTC. Translation: CASSLYSGQETQYF.

The chain combines TRBV3-1 (or the pseudogene TRBV3-2) with TRBJ2-3; weak D call: TRBD1 (5 bases). CDR3 length: 13 amino acids. The germline V and J ends were trimmed by 3 bases and 6 bases, with 10 bases remaining between them. Germline lookup yields CDR1 LGHDT and CDR2 YNNKEL (reference sequence). CDR3 sequence: CASSQQGGDTQYF. The CDR3 bases are TGTGCCAGCAGCCAGCAGGGTGGGGATACGCAGTATTTT.